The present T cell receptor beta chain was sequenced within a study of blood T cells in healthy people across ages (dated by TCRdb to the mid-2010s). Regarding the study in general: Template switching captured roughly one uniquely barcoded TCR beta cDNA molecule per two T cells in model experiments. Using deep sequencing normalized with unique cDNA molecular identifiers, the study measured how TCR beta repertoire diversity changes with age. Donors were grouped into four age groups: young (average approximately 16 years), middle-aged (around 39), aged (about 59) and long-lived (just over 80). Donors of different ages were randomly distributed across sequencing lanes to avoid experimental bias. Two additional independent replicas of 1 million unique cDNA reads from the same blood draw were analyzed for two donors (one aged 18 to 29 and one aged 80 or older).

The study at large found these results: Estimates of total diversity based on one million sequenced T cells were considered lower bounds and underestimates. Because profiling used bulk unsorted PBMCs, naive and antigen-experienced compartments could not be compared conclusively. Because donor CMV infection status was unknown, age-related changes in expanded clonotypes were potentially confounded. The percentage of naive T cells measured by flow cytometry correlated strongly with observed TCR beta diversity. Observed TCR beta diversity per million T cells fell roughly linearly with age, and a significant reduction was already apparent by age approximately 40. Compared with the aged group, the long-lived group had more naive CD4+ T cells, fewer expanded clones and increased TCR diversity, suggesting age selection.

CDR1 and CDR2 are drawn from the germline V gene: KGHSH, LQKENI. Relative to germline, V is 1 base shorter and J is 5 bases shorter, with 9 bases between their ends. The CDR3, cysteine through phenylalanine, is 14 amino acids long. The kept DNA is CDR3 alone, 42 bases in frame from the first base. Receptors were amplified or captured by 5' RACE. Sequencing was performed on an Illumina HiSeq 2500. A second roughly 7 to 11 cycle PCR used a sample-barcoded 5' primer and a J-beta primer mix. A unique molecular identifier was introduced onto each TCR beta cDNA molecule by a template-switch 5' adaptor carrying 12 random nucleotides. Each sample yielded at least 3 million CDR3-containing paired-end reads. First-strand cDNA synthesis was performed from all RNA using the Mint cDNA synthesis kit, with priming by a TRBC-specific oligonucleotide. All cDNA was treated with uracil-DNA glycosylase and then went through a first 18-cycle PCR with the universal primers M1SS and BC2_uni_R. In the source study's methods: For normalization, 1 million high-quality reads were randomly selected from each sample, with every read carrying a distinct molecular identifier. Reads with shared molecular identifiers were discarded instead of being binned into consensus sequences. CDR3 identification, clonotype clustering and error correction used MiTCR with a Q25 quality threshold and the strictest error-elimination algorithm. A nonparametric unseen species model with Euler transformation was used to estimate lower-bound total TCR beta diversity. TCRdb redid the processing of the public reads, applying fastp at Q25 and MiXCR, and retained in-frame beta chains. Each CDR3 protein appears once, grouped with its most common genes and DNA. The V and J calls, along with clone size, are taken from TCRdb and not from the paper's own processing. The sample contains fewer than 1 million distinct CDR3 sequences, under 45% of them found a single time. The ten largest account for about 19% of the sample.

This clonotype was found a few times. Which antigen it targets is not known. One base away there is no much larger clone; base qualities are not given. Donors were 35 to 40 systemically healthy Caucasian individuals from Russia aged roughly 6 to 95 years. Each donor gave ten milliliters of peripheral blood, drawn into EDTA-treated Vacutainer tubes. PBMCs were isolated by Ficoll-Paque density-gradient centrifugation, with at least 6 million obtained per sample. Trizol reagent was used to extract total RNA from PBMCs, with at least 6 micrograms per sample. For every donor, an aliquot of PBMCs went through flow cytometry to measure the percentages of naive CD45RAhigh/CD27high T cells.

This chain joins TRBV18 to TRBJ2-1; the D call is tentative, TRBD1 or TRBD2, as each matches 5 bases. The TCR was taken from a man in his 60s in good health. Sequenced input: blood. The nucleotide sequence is TGTGCCAGCTCACCACGGGGGAATCACAATGAGCAGTTCTTC. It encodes CASSPRGNHNEQFF.